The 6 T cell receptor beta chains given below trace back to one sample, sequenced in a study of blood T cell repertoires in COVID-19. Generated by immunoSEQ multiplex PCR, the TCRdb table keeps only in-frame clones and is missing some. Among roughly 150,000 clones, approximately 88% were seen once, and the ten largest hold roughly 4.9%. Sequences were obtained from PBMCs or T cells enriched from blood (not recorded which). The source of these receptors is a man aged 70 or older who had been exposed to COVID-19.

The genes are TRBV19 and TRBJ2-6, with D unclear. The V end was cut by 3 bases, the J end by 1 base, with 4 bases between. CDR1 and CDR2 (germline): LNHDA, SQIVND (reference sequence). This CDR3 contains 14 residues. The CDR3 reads CASSIQSGANVLTF. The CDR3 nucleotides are TGTGCCAGTAGTATTCAGTCTGGGGCCAACGTCCTGACTTTC.

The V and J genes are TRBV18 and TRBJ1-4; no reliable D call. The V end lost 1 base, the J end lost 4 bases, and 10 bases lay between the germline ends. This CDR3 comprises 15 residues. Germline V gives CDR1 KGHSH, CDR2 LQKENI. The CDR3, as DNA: TGTGCCAGCTCACCACGCGGGCCGCATAATGAAAAACTGTTTTTT. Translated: CASSPRGPHNEKLFF. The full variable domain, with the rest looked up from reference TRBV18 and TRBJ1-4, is NAGVMQNPRHLVRRRGQEARLRCSPMKGHSHVYWYRQLPEEGLKFMVYLQKENIIDESGMPKERFSAEFPKEGPSILRIQQVVRGDSAAYFCASSPRGPHNEKLFFGSGTQLSVL.

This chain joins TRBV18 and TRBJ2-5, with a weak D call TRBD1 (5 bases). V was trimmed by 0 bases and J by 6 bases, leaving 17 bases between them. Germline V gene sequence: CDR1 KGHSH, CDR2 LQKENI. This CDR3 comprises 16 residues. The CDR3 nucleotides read TGTGCCAGCTCACCACCCCATGTCCCCGTGGGGCAGACCCAGTACTTC. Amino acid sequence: CASSPPHVPVGQTQYF.

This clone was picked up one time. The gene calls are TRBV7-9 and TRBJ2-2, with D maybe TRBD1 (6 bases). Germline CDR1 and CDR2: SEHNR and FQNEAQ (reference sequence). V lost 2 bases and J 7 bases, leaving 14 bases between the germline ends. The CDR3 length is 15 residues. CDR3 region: CASSLYKQGGGELFF. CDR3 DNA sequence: TGTGCCAGCAGCTTATACAAACAGGGCGGCGGGGAGCTGTTTTTT.

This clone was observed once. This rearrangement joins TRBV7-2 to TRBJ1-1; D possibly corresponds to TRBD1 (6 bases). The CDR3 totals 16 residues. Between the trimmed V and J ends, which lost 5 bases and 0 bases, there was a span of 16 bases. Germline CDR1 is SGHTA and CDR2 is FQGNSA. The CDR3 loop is CASSKTSGAVNTEAFF. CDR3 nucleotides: TGTGCCAGCAGCAAGACCTCAGGGGCGGTGAACACTGAAGCTTTCTTT. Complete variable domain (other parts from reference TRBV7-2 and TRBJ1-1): GAGVSQSPSNKVTEKGKDVELRCDPISGHTALYWYRQSLGQGLEFLIYFQGNSAPDKSGLPSDRFSAERTGGSVSTLTIQRTQQEDSAVYLCASSKTSGAVNTEAFFGQGTRLTVV.

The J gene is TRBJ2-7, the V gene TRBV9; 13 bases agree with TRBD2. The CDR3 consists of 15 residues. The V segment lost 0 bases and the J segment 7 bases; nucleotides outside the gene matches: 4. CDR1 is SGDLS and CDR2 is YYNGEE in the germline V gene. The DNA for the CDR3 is TGTGCCAGCAGCGTAGGGGGACTAGCGGGGAATGAGCAGTACTTC. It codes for CASSVGGLAGNEQYF.